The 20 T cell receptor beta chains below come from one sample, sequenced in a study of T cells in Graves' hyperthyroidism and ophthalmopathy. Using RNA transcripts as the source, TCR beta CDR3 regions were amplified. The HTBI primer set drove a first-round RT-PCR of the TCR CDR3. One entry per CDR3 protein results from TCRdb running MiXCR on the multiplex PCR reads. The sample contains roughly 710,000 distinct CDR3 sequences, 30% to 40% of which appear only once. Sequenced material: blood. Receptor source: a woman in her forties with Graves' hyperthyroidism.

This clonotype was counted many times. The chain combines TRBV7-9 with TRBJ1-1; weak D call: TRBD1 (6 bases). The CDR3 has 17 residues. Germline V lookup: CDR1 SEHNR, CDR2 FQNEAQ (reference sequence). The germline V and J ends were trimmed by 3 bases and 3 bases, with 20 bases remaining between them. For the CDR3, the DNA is TGTGCCAGCAGCTTTCCCGGGGGCAGGATTTCGGACACTGAAGCTTTCTTT. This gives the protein CASSFPGGRISDTEAFF.

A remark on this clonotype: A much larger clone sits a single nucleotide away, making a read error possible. Here the CDR3 reads CASSLGQNGYTF. CDR3 DNA: TGTGCCAGCAGCTTGGGGCAGAATGGCTACACCTTC. V and J are TRBV7-9 and TRBJ1-2; the D gene is possibly TRBD1 (5 bases). Trimming pared 3 bases from V and 6 bases from J, leaving 8 bases between. Germline assignment: CDR1 SEHNR and CDR2 FQNEAQ (reference sequence). The CDR3 contains 12 residues.

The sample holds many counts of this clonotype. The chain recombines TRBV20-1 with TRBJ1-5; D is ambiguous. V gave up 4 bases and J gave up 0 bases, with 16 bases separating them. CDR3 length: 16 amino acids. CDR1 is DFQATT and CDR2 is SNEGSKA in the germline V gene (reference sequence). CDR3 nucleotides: TGCAGTGCTACAAGTCCCTCACGCGATAGCAATCAGCCCCAGCATTTT. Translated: CSATSPSRDSNQPQHF.

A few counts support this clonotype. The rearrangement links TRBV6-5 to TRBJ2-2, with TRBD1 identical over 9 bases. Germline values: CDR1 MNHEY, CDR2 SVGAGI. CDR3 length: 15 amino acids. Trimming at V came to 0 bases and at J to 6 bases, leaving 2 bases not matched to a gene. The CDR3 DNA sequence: TGTGCCAGCAGTTACTCGACAGGGGGTGCCGGGGAGCTGTTTTTT. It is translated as CASSYSTGGAGELFF.

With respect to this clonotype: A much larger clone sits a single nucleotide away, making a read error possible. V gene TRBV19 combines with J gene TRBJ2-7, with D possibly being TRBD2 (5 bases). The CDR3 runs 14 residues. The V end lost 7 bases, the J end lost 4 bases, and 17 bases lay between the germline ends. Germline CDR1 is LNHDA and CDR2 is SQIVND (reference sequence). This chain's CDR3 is CASKNAGIPYEQYF. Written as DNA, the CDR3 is TGTGCCAGTAAAAACGCCGGGATACCGTACGAGCAGTACTTC.

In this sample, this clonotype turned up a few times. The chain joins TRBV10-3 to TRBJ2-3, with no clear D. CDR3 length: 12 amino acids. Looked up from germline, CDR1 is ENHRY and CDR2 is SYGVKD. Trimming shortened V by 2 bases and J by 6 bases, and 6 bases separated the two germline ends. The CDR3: CAISEVKDTQYF. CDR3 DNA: TGTGCCATCAGTGAGGTTAAGGATACGCAGTATTTT.

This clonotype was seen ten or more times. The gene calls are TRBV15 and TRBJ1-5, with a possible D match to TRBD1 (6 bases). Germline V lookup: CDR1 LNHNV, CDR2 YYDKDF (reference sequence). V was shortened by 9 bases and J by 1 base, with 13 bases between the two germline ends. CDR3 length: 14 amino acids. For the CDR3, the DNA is TGTGCCACGACCACAGGGTACAGCAATCAGCCCCAGCATTTT. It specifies CATTTGYSNQPQHF.

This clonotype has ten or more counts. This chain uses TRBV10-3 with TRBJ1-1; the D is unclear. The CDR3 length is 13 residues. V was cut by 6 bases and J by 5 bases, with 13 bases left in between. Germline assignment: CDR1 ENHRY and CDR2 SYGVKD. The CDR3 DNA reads TGTGCCATCAGAGGACCCACCCGAACTGAAGCTTTCTTT. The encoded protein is CAIRGPTRTEAFF.

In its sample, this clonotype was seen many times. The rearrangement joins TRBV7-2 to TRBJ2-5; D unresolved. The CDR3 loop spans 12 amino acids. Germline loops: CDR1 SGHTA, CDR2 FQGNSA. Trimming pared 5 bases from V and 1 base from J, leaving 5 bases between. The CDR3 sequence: CASSQVQETQYF. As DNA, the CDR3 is TGTGCCAGCAGCCAGGTCCAAGAGACCCAGTACTTC.

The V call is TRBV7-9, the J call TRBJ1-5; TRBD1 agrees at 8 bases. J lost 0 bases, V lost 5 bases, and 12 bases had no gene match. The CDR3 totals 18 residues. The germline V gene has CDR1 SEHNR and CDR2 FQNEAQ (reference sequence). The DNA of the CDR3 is TGTGCCAGCAGCCATAAGACAGGGGAGAGGAATAGCAATCAGCCCCAGCATTTT. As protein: CASSHKTGERNSNQPQHF.

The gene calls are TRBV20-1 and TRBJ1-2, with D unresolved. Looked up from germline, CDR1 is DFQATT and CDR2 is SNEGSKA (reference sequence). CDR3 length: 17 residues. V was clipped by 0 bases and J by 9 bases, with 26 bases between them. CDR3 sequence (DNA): TGCAGTGCTAGAGATTGGGAAACTAATGTAGGGAAGTGGCGCTACACCTTC. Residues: CSARDWETNVGKWRYTF.

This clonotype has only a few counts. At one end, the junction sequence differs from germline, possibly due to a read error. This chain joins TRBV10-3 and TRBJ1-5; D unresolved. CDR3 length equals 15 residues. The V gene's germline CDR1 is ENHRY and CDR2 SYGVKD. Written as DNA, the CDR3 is TGTGCCAGCAGTTATGTCTTCTATAGCAATCAGCCCCAGCATTTT. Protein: CASSYVFYSNQPQHF.

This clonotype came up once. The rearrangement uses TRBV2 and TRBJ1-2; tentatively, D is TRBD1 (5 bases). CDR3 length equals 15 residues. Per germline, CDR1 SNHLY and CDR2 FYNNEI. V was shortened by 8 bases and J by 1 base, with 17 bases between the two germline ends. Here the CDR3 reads CASSSPSQGNYGYTF. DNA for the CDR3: TGTGCCAGCTCATCCCCCTCTCAGGGTAACTATGGCTACACCTTC.

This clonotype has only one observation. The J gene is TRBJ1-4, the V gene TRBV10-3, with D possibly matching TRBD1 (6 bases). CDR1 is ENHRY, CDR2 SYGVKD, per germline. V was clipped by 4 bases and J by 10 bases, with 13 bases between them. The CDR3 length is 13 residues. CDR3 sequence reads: CAISGTATGKLFF. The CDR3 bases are TGTGCCATCAGTGGGACAGCCACTGGAAAACTGTTTTTT.

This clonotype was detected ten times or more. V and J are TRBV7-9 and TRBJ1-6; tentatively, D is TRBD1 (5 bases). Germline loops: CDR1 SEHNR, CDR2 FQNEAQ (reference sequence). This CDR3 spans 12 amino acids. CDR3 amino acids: CAQGGGFSPLHF. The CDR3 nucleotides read TGTGCGCAGGGTGGCGGTTTTTCACCCCTCCACTTT.

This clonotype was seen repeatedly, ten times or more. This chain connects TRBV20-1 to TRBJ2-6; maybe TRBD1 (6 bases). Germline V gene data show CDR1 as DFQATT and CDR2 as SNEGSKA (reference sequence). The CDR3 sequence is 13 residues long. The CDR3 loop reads CSGHPSGANVLTF. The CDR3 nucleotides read TGCTCGGGACATCCCTCTGGGGCCAACGTCCTGACTTTC.

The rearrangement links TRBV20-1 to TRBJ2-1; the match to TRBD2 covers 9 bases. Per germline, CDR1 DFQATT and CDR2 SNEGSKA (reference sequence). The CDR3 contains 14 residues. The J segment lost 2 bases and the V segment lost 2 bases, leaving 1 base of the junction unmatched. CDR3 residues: CSARLAGTYNEQFF. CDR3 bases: TGCAGTGCTAGACTAGCGGGGACCTACAATGAGCAGTTCTTC.

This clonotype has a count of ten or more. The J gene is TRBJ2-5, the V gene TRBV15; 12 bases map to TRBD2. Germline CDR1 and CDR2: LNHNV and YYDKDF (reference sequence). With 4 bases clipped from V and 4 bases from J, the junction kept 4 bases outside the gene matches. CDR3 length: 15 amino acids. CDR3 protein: CATSTLAGGRETQYF. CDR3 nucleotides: TGTGCCACCAGCACCCTAGCGGGGGGGCGAGAGACCCAGTACTTC.

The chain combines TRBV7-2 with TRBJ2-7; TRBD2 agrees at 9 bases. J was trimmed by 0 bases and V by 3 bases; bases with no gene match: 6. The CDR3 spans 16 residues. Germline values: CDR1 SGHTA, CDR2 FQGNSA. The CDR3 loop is CASSFSGGPSSYEQYF. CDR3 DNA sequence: TGTGCCAGCAGCTTTAGCGGGGGCCCTAGCTCCTACGAGCAGTACTTC.

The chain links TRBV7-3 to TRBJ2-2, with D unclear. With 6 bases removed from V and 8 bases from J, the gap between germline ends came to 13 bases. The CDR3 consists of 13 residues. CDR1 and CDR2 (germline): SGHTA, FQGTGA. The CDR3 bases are TGTGCCAGCAGTCCAACCGTGCGGGGGGAGCTGTTTTTT. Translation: CASSPTVRGELFF.